This TCR beta chain was sequenced during a study of blood T cell repertoires in COVID-19 (dated by TCRdb to the early 2020s). Notes on the research overall: Collaborator samples came from the United States, Italy and Spain and covered acute and convalescent phases of COVID-19. The prospective study material was composed of cDNA or gDNA derived from T cells, B-cell-depleted T cells, or PBMCs. The dataset comprised deeply sampled blood TCRbeta repertoires from subjects exposed to, actively infected with, or recovered from COVID-19. The repertoires were made available in a free public database intended to serve as a resource for research on the immune response to SARS-CoV-2. Samples were obtained from the ongoing ImmuneRACE study (first 160 participants) and from 1,200 or so subjects provided by 6 global collaborators. Sample metadata almost always included a de-identified subject ID, COVID-19 status, age in years and sex. Where available, HLA class I and class II types were obtained from metadata supplied by the sample provider rather than from assay-based typing.

The immunoSEQ Assay, a bias-controlled multiplex PCR, was used to amplify TCRbeta CDR3 regions from genomic DNA. In the authors' own workflow: The number of nucleated cells in each sample was estimated from the amplification of reference gene primers within the assay. To quantify the absolute abundance of each unique TCRbeta CDR3 rearrangement, sequence reads were collapsed and filtered. For each sample, productive Simpson clonality was calculated as the square root of Simpson's diversity index over productive rearrangements. TCRdb's version of the immuneACCESS table is confined to in-frame rearrangements and falls short of the full clone set. An unresolved V gene accounts for under half of the shortfall where checked; the remainder is of unknown origin. V and J calls plus clone size are reproduced from that table; the DNA served to infer D and trimming. Present in this sample are roughly 33,000 clones, approximately 80% of which were seen just once. 7.4% of the sample comes from the top ten.

On the study overall, not on this receptor specifically: How much clinical and demographic metadata was included differed by source and by participant, and the metadata was provided uncurated.

Remarks on this clone: No antigen is known for it. No base qualities exist here, and no much larger clone lies one base off it.

The junction shows trimming of 2 bases on V and 3 bases on J, plus 7 bases between the germline ends. CDR1 and CDR2, per the germline V gene, are MGHRA and YSYEKL. The CDR3 holds 13 amino acids from the cysteine to the phenylalanine. The CDR3 DNA has 39 bases and is translated from base 1. The collaborating institutions used their own protocols to collect whole blood in K2EDTA tubes. For TCRbeta analysis, collaborators shipped samples as frozen whole blood, isolated PBMCs, or DNA extracted from either of those sample types. This clonotype was sampled from a woman aged 55-69 years with acute or convalescent COVID-19. Source material: peripheral blood. The V and J segments used are TRBV4-1 and TRBJ2-5, and possibly TRBD1, on 6 matching bases. This receptor carries the CDR3 CASSQTGKETQYF. The DNA is as follows: TGCGCCAGCAGCCAAACAGGGAAAGAGACCCAGTACTTC.